The present TCR beta chain was sequenced within a study of shared clonotypes between healthy human individuals. Method: immunoSEQ multiplex PCR; TCRdb's copy keeps in-frame clones and lacks some. Of over 1.5 million clones in the sample, 95% to 99% were seen once. The germline V gene has CDR1 LNHDA and CDR2 SQIVND (reference sequence). This CDR3 has 15 amino acids. Losses at the gene ends were 5 bases for V and 5 bases for J; bases not matched to a gene: 5. Sequenced: naive CD4+ T cells sorted from blood. Subset of the sample: CD45RA+ positively selected. This chain joins TRBV19 and TRBJ1-4, with 10 bases aligning to TRBD1. The clonotype was recovered from a man aged 30 to 45 in good health. CDR3 sequence reads: CASSYRDRGNEKLFF. CDR3 bases: TGTGCCAGTAGTTACCGGGACAGGGGAAATGAAAAACTGTTTTTT.